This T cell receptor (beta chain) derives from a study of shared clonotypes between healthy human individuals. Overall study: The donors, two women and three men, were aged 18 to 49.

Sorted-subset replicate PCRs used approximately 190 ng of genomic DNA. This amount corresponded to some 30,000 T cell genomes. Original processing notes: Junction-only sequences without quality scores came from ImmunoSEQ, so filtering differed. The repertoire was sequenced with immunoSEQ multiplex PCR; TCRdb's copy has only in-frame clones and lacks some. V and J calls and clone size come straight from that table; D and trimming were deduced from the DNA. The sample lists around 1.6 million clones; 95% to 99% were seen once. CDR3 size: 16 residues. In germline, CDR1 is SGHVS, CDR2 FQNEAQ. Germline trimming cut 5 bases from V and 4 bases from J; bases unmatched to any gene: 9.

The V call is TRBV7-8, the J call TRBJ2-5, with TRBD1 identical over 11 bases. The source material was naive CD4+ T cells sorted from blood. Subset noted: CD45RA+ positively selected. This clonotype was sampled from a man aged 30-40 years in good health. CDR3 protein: CASSPLRDRGSETQYF. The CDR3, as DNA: TGTGCCAGCAGCCCCCTCCGGGACAGGGGGTCAGAGACCCAGTACTTC.